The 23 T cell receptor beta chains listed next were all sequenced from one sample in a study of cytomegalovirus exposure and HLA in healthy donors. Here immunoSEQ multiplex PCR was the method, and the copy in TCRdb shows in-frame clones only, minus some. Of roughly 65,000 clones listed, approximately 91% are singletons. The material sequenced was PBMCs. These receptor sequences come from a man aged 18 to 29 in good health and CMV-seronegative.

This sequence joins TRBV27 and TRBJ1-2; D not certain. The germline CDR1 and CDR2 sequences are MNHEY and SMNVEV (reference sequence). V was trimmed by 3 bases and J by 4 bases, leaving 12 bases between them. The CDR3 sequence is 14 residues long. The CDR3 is CASSFSGISYGYTF. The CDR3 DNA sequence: TGTGCCAGCAGTTTTTCGGGGATCAGCTATGGCTACACCTTC.

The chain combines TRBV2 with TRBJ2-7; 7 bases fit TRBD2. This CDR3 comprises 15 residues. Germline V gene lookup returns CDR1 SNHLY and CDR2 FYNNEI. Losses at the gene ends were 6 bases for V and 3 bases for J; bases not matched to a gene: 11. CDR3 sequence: CASRTATSSYYEQYF. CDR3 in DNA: TGTGCCAGCAGGACAGCGACTAGCAGCTACTACGAGCAGTACTTC. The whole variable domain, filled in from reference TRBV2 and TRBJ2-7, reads EPEVTQTPSHQVTQMGQEVILRCVPISNHLYFYWYRQILGQKVEFLVSFYNNEISEKSEIFDDQFSVERPDGSNFTLKIRSTKLEDSAMYFCASRTATSSYYEQYFGPGTRLTVT.

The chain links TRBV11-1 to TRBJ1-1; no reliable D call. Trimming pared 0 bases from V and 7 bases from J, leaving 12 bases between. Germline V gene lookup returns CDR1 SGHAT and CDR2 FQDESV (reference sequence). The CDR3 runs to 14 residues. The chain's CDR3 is CASSLAWTAGEAFF. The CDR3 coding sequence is TGTGCCAGCAGCTTAGCCTGGACGGCGGGTGAAGCTTTCTTT.

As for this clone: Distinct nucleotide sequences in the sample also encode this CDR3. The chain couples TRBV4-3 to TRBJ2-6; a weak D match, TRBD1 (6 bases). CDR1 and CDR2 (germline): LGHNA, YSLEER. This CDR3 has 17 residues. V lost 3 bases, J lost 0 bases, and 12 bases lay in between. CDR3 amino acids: CASSQKTGSSGANVLTF. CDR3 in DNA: TGCGCCAGCAGCCAGAAGACAGGAAGCTCTGGGGCCAACGTCCTGACTTTC.

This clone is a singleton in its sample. CDR3 sequence (DNA): TGTGCCAGCAGCATAACCGGGGGACAAGAGACCCAGTACTTC. As protein: CASSITGGQETQYF. The chain carries TRBV7-2 and TRBJ2-5; D may be TRBD2 (6 bases). CDR3 length equals 14 residues. V lost 5 bases to trimming and J lost 2 bases, with 12 bases between them. Germline V gene data show CDR1 as SGHTA and CDR2 as FQGNSA.

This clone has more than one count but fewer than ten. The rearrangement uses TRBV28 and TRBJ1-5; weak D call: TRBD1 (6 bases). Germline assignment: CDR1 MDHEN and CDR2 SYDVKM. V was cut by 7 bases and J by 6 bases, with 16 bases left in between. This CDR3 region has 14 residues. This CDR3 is CASTRGGAGQPQHF. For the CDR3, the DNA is TGTGCCAGCACCCGCGGGGGCGCCGGTCAGCCCCAGCATTTT.

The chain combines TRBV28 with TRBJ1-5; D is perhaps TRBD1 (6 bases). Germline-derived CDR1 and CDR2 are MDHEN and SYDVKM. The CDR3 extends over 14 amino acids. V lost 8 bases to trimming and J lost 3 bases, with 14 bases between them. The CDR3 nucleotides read TGTGCCAGCCTATTCCAGGGGCCCAATCAGCCCCAGCATTTT. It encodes CASLFQGPNQPQHF.

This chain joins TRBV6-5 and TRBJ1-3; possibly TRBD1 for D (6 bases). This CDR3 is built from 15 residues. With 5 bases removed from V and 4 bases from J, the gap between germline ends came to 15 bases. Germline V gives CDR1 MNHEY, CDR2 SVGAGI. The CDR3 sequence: CASSRDRDTGNTIYF. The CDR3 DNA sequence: TGTGCCAGCAGTCGAGACCGGGACACCGGAAACACCATATATTTT.

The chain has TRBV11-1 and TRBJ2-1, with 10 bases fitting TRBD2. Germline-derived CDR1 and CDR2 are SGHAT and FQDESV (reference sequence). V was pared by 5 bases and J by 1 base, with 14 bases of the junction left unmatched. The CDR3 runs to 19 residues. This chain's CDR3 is CASSGMRTSGIRSYNEQFF. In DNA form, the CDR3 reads TGTGCCAGCAGCGGGATGAGGACTAGCGGTATAAGGTCCTACAATGAGCAGTTCTTC. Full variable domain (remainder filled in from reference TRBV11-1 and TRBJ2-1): EAEVAQSPRYKITEKSQAVAFWCDPISGHATLYWYRQILGQGPELLVQFQDESVVDDSQLPKDRFSAERLKGVDSTLKIQPAELGDSAMYLCASSGMRTSGIRSYNEQFFGPGTRLTVL.

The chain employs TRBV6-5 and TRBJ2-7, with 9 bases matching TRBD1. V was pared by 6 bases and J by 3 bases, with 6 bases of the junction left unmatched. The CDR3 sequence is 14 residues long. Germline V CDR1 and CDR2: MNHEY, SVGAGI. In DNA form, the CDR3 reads TGTGCCAGCAGCCCCGGGACAGGGAACTACGAGCAGTACTTC. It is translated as CASSPGTGNYEQYF.

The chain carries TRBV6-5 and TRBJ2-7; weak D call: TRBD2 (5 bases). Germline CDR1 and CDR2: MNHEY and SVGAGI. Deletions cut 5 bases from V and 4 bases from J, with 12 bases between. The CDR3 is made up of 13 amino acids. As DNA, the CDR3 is TGTGCCAGCAGTCCACGAGGGAATTACGAGCAGTACTTC. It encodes CASSPRGNYEQYF.

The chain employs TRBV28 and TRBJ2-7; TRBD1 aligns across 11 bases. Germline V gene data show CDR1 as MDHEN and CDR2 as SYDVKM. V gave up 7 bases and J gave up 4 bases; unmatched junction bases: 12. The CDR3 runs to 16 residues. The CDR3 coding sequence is TGTGCCAGCACCCCCGGCGTGGGACAGGGGGTATACGAGCAGTACTTC. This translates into CASTPGVGQGVYEQYF.

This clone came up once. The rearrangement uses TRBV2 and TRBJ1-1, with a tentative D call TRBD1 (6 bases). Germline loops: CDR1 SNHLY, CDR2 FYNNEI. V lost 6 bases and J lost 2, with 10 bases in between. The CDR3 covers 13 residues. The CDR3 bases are TGTGCCAGCAGAGGACAGTTTAACACTGAAGCTTTCTTT. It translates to CASRGQFNTEAFF.

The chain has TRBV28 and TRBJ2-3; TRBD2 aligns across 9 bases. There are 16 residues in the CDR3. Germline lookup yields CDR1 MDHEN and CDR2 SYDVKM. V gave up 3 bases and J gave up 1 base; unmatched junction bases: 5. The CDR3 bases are TGTGCCAGCAGTTTGCGTCAGCGGGAGGGCACAGATACGCAGTATTTT. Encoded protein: CASSLRQREGTDTQYF.

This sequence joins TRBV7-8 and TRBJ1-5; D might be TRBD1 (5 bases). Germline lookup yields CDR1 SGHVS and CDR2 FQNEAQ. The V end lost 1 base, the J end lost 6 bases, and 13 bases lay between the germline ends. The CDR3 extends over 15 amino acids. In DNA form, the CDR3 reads TGTGCCAGCAGCTTAGACGGGGGTTCCGGTCAGCCCCAGCATTTT. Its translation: CASSLDGGSGQPQHF.

DNA for the CDR3: TGTGCCAGCAGCTTCAGGGATTCCTACGAGCAGTACTTC. Translated: CASSFRDSYEQYF. The chain couples TRBV5-6 to TRBJ2-7; a weak D match, TRBD1 (5 bases). CDR1 is SGHDT, CDR2 YYEEEE, per germline. This CDR3 is built from 13 residues. V was pared by 2 bases and J by 1 base, with 7 bases between.

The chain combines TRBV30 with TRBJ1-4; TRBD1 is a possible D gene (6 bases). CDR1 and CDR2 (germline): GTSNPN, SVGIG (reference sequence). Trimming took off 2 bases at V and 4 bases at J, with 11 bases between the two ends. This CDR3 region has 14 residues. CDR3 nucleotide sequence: TGTGCCTGGAGTCCGGGACAAAGTAATGAAAAACTGTTTTTT. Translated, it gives CAWSPGQSNEKLFF. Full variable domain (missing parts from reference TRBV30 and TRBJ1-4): SQTIHQWPATLVQPVGSPLSLECTVEGTSNPNLYWYRQAAGRGLQLLFYSVGIGQISSEVPQNLSASRPQDRQFILSSKKLLLSDSGFYLCAWSPGQSNEKLFFGSGTQLSVL.

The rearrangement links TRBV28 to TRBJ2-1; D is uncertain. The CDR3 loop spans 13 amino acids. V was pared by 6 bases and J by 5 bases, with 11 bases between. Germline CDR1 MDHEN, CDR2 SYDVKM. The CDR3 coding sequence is TGTGCCAGCAGCAGGTATATGAACAATGAGCAGTTCTTC. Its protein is CASSRYMNNEQFF.

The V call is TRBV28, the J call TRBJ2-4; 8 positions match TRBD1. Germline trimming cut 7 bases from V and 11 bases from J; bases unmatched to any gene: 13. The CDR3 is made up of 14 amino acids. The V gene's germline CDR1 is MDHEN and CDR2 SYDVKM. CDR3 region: CASTSPGQGGVQYF. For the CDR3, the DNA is TGTGCCAGCACCTCCCCCGGACAGGGAGGAGTTCAGTACTTC. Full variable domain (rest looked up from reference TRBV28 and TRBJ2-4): DVKVTQSSRYLVKRTGEKVFLECVQDMDHENMFWYRQDPGLGLRLIYFSYDVKMKEKGDIPEGYSVSREKKERFSLILESASTNQTSMYLCASTSPGQGGVQYFGAGTRLSVL.

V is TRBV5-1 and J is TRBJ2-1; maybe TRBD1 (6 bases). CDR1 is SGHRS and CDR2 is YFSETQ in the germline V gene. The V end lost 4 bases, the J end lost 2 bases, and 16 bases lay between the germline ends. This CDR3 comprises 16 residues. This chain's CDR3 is CASSPRTGFPYNEQFF. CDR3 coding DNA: TGCGCCAGCAGCCCGCGAACAGGGTTCCCCTACAATGAGCAGTTCTTC.

The CDR3 is CASSLADFYEQYF. The CDR3 DNA sequence: TGCGCCAGCAGCCTAGCGGACTTCTACGAGCAGTACTTC. This chain uses TRBV5-1 with TRBJ2-7, with 7 bases identical to TRBD2. After removal of 4 bases from V and 3 bases from J, the junction contained 4 bases not matched to a gene. The CDR3 has 13 amino acids. Germline V gene sequence: CDR1 SGHRS, CDR2 YFSETQ. Filled out from reference TRBV5-1 and TRBJ2-7, the complete variable domain reads KAGVTQTPRYLIKTRGQQVTLSCSPISGHRSVSWYQQTPGQGLQFLFEYFSETQRNKGNFPGRFSGRQFSNSRSEMNVSTLELGDSALYLCASSLADFYEQYFGPGTRLTVT.

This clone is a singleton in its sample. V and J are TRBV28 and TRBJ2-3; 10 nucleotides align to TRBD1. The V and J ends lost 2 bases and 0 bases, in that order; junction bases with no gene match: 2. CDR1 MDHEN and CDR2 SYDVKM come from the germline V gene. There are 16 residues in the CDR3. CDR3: CASSLLGQGSTDTQYF. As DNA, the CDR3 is TGTGCCAGCAGTTTACTGGGACAGGGGAGCACAGATACGCAGTATTTT.

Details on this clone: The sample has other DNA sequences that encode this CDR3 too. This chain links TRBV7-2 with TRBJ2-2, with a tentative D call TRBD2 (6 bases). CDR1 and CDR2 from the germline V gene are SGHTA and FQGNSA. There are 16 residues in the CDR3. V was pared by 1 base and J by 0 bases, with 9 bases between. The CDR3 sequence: CASSLVGGTNTGELFF. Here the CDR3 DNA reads TGTGCCAGCAGCTTAGTGGGCGGGACGAACACCGGGGAGCTGTTTTTT.